The source of this TCR beta chain is a study of blood T cell repertoires in COVID-19. About the research overall: Acute and convalescent COVID-19 samples came from the United States, Italy and Spain. T cells, B-cell-depleted T cells, or PBMCs provided the cDNA or gDNA that served as material.

Germline assignment: CDR1 ENHRY and CDR2 SYGVKD. Losses at the gene ends were 3 bases for V and 5 bases for J; bases not matched to a gene: 8. CDR3 size: 15 residues. Methods used by the authors: Nucleated cell number was recorded as an estimate derived from reference gene primer amplification. The method was immunoSEQ multiplex PCR; TCRdb's version includes in-frame clones alone and lacks a portion of them. V, J and clone size are those of that table, while D and trimming were read from the DNA. Of approximately 89,000 clones listed, less than 85% are singletons. The sample taken for sequencing was peripheral blood. The TCR originated in an elderly woman with acute or convalescent COVID-19. The V call is TRBV10-3, the J call TRBJ2-5; TRBD2 aligns across 8 bases. This chain's CDR3 is CAISDGGGLRETQYF. The CDR3 nucleotides are TGTGCCATCAGTGACGGCGGGGGGTTGAGGGAGACCCAGTACTTC.